Below, 32 T cell receptor beta chains from the same sample are listed, as sequenced in a study of monozygotic twins with inflammatory bowel disease. TCRdb reprocessed the 5' RACE reads, keeping one entry per CDR3 protein, no DNA. The repertoire table contains under 150,000 distinct CDR3 sequences. What was sequenced was blood. All receptors come from a human donor with ulcerative colitis or Crohn's disease, or a healthy co-twin of an affected twin (not recorded which).

The chain has TRBV6-1 and TRBJ1-6; TCRdb designates TRBD1, a call that cannot be tested without DNA. This CDR3 comprises 15 residues. CDR1 MNHNS and CDR2 SASEGT come from the germline V gene. The CDR3 here is CASSEVGGTGLPLHF.

The genes are TRBV5-5 and TRBJ1-4; as DNA is missing, the TRBD1 call by TCRdb cannot be tested. Germline CDR1 reads SGHKS; CDR2 reads YYEKEE (reference sequence). This CDR3 has 15 residues. The CDR3: CASSSTGTENEKLFF. Together with reference TRBV5-5 and TRBJ1-4, the CDR3 gives the full variable domain: DAGVTQSPTHLIKTRGQQVTLRCSPISGHKSVSWYQQVLGQGPQFIFQYYEKEERGRGNFPDRFSARQFPNYSSELNVNALLLGDSALYLCASSSTGTENEKLFFGSGTQLSVL.

The chain links TRBV5-5 to TRBJ1-6. This CDR3 is 13 amino acids long. Germline CDR1 SGHKS, CDR2 YYEKEE (reference sequence). CDR3 amino acids: CASSPLSNSPLHF.

This rearrangement joins TRBV5-1 to TRBJ2-7; TCRdb selects TRBD1, and the lack of DNA leaves this call unchecked. Germline CDR1 reads SGHRS; CDR2 reads YFSETQ. The length of the CDR3 is 13 residues. CDR3 sequence: CASSWGQVYEQYF.

V and J are TRBV7-9 and TRBJ2-7; the TCRdb call, TRBD2, lacks DNA for checking. The CDR3 totals 14 residues. In germline, CDR1 is SEHNR, CDR2 FQNEAQ (reference sequence). Here the CDR3 reads CASRPTSSSYEQYF.

The chain carries TRBV11-2 and TRBJ2-1; TCRdb reports TRBD2, a call that lacks DNA to check it against. There are 17 residues in the CDR3. Germline lookup yields CDR1 SGHAT and CDR2 FQNNGV. CDR3 in amino acids: CASSLGRAGGLYNEQFF. Full variable domain (remainder filled in from reference TRBV11-2 and TRBJ2-1): EAGVAQSPRYKIIEKRQSVAFWCNPISGHATLYWYQQILGQGPKLLIQFQNNGVVDDSQLPKDRFSAERLKGVDSTLKIQPAKLEDSAVYLCASSLGRAGGLYNEQFFGPGTRLTVL.

The rearrangement uses TRBV18 and TRBJ1-6; the D call of TRBD1 rests on TCRdb alone, since no DNA is present to check it. Germline assignment: CDR1 KGHSH and CDR2 LQKENI. The CDR3 totals 19 residues. CDR3 protein: CASSPTLSSTGDWTSPLHF. The entire variable domain, with the rest obtained from reference TRBV18 and TRBJ1-6, is as follows: NAGVMQNPRHLVRRRGQEARLRCSPMKGHSHVYWYRQLPEEGLKFMVYLQKENIIDESGMPKERFSAEFPKEGPSILRIQQVVRGDSAAYFCASSPTLSSTGDWTSPLHFGNGTRLTVT.

The chain couples TRBV7-2 to TRBJ1-2. The germline V gene encodes CDR1 SGHTA and CDR2 FQGNSA. CDR3 length: 12 amino acids. CDR3 residues: CASSFTRSGYTF.

V gene TRBV5-1 combines with J gene TRBJ1-4; the TRBD1 assignment by TCRdb is unverifiable without DNA. CDR1 SGHRS and CDR2 YFSETQ come from the germline V gene. The CDR3 loop spans 17 amino acids. This CDR3 reads CASSSRQNSATNEKLFF.

V gene TRBV20-1 combines with J gene TRBJ1-4; the D gene TCRdb calls, TRBD1, cannot be checked with no DNA. Germline V CDR1 and CDR2: DFQATT, SNEGSKA (reference sequence). This CDR3 contains 15 residues. CDR3 residues: CSARSPGQANEKLFF.

This rearrangement joins TRBV5-4 to TRBJ2-1. The germline V gene encodes CDR1 SGHNT and CDR2 YYREEE (reference sequence). The CDR3 totals 15 residues. The CDR3 sequence is CASSPTSDSYNEQFF. Using reference TRBV5-4 and TRBJ2-1 for the parts outside the CDR3, the full variable domain is ETGVTQSPTHLIKTRGQQVTLRCSSQSGHNTVSWYQQALGQGPQFIFQYYREEENGRGNFPPRFSGLQFPNYSSELNVNALELDDSALYLCASSPTSDSYNEQFFGPGTRLTVL.

The chain couples TRBV5-1 to TRBJ2-7; TCRdb picks TRBD1, but there is no DNA to check that call. Germline loops: CDR1 SGHRS, CDR2 YFSETQ. The CDR3 extends over 17 amino acids. CDR3 amino acids: CASSSGPGQGPTYEQYF.

The genes are TRBV25-1 and TRBJ2-1; TCRdb designates TRBD2, a call that cannot be tested without DNA. Germline V lookup: CDR1 MGHDK, CDR2 SYGVNS. The CDR3 covers 15 residues. The CDR3: CASSAYPGLYNEQFF.

The chain links TRBV18 to TRBJ2-3; lacking DNA, the TRBD2 call made by TCRdb goes unchecked. This CDR3 region has 15 residues. Germline CDR1 reads KGHSH; CDR2 reads LQKENI. This CDR3 reads CASSPPLAGADTQYF.

This chain joins TRBV20-1 and TRBJ1-6; TCRdb names TRBD1, which stays unverified in the absence of DNA. Germline-derived CDR1 and CDR2 are DFQATT and SNEGSKA (reference sequence). The CDR3 is 17 residues long. CDR3 in amino acids: CSARGGTGGFYNSPLHF.

V gene TRBV7-3 combines with J gene TRBJ2-7; lacking DNA, the TRBD1 call made by TCRdb goes unchecked. Germline V CDR1 and CDR2: SGHTA, FQGTGA. The CDR3 spans 17 residues. The chain's CDR3 is CASSLRGIGTGKDEQYF.

This chain uses TRBV30 with TRBJ1-6; TCRdb indicates TRBD1, and absent DNA this call remains unverified. Germline V gene lookup returns CDR1 GTSNPN and CDR2 SVGIG (reference sequence). This CDR3 is 13 amino acids long. The CDR3 sequence is CAWSWGNNSPLHF.

This chain links TRBV27 with TRBJ2-7. Germline loops: CDR1 MNHEY, CDR2 SMNVEV (reference sequence). CDR3 length: 12 residues. CDR3 protein: CASSSGLYEQYF.

This chain uses TRBV5-1 with TRBJ1-4; the TCRdb D gene call, TRBD1, has no DNA to confirm it. The CDR3 totals 14 residues. Germline V lookup: CDR1 SGHRS, CDR2 YFSETQ. CDR3 amino acids: CASSLEGRAEKLFF.

V usage is TRBV6-6 and J usage is TRBJ1-5. CDR1 is MNHNY and CDR2 is SVGAGI in the germline V gene (reference sequence). The CDR3 spans 12 residues. CDR3 in amino acids: CASSYDLSPQHF.

The chain combines TRBV18 with TRBJ1-5; the D call of TRBD1 rests on TCRdb alone, since no DNA is present to check it. The germline CDR1 and CDR2 sequences are KGHSH and LQKENI. The CDR3 is 14 residues long. Here the CDR3 reads CASSPSGQYQPQHF.

The chain employs TRBV7-8 and TRBJ2-1. The germline CDR1 and CDR2 sequences are SGHVS and FQNEAQ. The length of the CDR3 is 14 residues. CDR3 loop: CASSYGSRYNEQFF.

V gene TRBV5-1 combines with J gene TRBJ2-7; TCRdb returns TRBD2, unconfirmable since there is no DNA. The germline V gene has CDR1 SGHRS and CDR2 YFSETQ. The CDR3 has 15 residues. The chain's CDR3 is CASSWTGLRSYEQYF.

The chain carries TRBV19 and TRBJ1-1; the TCRdb D gene call, TRBD1, has no DNA to confirm it. The CDR3 length is 13 residues. The germline gives CDR1 LNHDA, CDR2 SQIVND (reference sequence). The CDR3 loop reads CASRSTENTEAFF.

This CDR3 reads CAWSTLLKAGTYGYTF. The chain is built from TRBV30 and TRBJ1-2. The V gene's germline CDR1 is GTSNPN and CDR2 SVGIG (reference sequence). The CDR3 has 16 amino acids.

The chain couples TRBV5-1 to TRBJ2-3; TCRdb's D call of TRBD2 is untestable without DNA. The CDR3 runs 15 residues. Germline CDR1 is SGHRS and CDR2 is YFSETQ. CDR3 amino acids: CASSLAPSGGDTQYF.

The chain employs TRBV20-1 and TRBJ2-7. Looked up from germline, CDR1 is DFQATT and CDR2 is SNEGSKA (reference sequence). The CDR3 totals 14 residues. CDR3 protein: CSARASGSLYEQYF.

The chain carries TRBV7-9 and TRBJ1-1; the TCRdb D gene call, TRBD1, has no DNA to confirm it. This CDR3 has 16 amino acids. The V gene's germline CDR1 is SEHNR and CDR2 FQNEAQ (reference sequence). The CDR3 sequence is CASSLALSGTGLEAFF.

The chain has TRBV4-2 and TRBJ2-4; TCRdb names TRBD1, which stays unverified in the absence of DNA. Germline-derived CDR1 and CDR2 are LGHNA and YNFKEQ. The CDR3 covers 16 residues. CDR3 amino acids: CASSQVQALTKNIQYF.

This rearrangement joins TRBV20-1 to TRBJ1-1. The CDR3 loop spans 15 amino acids. Germline V gives CDR1 DFQATT, CDR2 SNEGSKA (reference sequence). The CDR3 protein is CSARSGRRMNTEAFF.

V is TRBV7-2 and J is TRBJ2-5; TCRdb proposes TRBD2, but this gene call is untestable without DNA. This CDR3 is built from 16 residues. Germline lookup yields CDR1 SGHTA and CDR2 FQGNSA. The CDR3 reads CASSLGLAGTFETQYF.

The chain has TRBV7-2 and TRBJ2-5; with no DNA, the TCRdb D assignment of TRBD1 cannot be verified. The CDR3 is made up of 17 amino acids. Germline CDR1 is SGHTA and CDR2 is FQGNSA. The CDR3 protein is CASSLAYERGGQETQYF.